This T cell receptor beta chain was recovered during a study of shared clonotypes between healthy human individuals. Looking at the study overall: Donors were two women and a few men aged 18 to 49. Study-wide results and limits: Compared with memory subsets, naive subsets generally had larger estimated richness. What rarefaction showed was incomplete sorted-subset sequencing despite large depth.

Germline lookup yields CDR1 ENHRY and CDR2 SYGVKD. Losses at the gene ends were 6 bases for V and 8 bases for J; bases not matched to a gene: 5. CDR3 length: 13 amino acids. Assay used: immunoSEQ multiplex PCR; TCRdb lists only in-frame clones, some missing. Of under 1,100,000 clones in the sample, around 76% were seen once. Both subsets, CD45RA+ naive and CD45RA-negative memory, were split from the CD4+ cells. This clone has a single count. Its antigen is undetermined. The genes are TRBV10-3 and TRBJ1-4; 8 positions match TRBD1. The source of this sequence is a young man in good health. The sequencing sample was made of memory CD4+ T cells sorted from blood. Subset here: CD45RA-negative fraction. CDR3 nucleotide sequence: TGTGCCATCAGGGACAGGGAGCAGGAAAAACTGTTTTTT. The encoded protein is CAIRDREQEKLFF.